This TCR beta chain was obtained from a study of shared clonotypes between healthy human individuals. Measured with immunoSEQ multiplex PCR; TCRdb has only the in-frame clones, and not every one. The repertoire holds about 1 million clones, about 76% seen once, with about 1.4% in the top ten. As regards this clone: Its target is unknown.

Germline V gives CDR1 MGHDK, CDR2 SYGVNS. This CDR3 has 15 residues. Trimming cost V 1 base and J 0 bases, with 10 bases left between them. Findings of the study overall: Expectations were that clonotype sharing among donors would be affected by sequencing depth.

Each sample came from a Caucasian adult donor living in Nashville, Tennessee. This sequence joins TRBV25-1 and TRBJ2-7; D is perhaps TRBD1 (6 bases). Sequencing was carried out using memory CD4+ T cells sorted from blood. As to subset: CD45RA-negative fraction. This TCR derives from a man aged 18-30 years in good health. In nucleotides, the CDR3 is TGTGCCAGCAGTGAATCAGGGGATCTCTCCTACGAGCAGTACTTC. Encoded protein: CASSESGDLSYEQYF.